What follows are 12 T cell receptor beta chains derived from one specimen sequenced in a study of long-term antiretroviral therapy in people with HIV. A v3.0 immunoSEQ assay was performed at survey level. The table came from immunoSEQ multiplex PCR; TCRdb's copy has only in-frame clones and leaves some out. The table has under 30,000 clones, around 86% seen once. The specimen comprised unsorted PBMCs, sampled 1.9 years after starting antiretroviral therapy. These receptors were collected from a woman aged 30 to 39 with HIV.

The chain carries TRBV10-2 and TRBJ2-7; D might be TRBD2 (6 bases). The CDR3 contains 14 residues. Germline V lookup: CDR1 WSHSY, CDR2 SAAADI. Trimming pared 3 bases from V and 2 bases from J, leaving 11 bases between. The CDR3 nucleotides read TGCGCCAGCAGTGAAGGGACTCACACCTACGAGCAGTACTTC. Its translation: CASSEGTHTYEQYF.

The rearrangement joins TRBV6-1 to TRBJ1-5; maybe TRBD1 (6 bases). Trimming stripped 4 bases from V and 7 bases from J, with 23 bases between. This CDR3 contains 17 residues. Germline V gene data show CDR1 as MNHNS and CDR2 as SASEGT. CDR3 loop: CASSGRGGAYEVQPQHF. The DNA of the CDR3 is TGTGCCAGCAGTGGACGGGGGGGCGCATATGAAGTCCAGCCCCAGCATTTT.

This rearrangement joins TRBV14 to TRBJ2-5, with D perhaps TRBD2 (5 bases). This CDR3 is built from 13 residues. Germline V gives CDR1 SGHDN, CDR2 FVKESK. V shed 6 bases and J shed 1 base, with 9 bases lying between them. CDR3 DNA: TGTGCCAGCAGACTTAGCGCCCAAGAGACCCAGTACTTC. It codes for CASRLSAQETQYF.

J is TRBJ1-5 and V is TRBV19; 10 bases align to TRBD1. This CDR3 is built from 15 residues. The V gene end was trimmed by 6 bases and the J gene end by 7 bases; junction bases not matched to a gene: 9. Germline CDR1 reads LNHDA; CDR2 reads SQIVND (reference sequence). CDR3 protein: CASRTGGVRGQPQHF. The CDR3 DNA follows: TGTGCCAGTAGGACAGGGGGCGTACGGGGGCAGCCCCAGCATTTT.

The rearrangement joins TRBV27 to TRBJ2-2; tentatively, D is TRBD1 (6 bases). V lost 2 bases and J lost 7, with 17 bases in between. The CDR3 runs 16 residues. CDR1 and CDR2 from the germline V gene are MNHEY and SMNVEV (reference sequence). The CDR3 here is CASSLEGVGLGGELFF. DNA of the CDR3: TGTGCCAGCAGTTTAGAGGGGGTTGGGTTGGGCGGGGAGCTGTTTTTT.

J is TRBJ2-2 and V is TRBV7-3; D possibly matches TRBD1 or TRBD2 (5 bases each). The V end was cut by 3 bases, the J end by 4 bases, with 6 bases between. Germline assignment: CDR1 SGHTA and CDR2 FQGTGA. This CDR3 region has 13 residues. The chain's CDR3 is CASSFGGTGELFF. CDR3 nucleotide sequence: TGTGCCAGCAGCTTTGGGGGCACCGGGGAGCTGTTTTTT. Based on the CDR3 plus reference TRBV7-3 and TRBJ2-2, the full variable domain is GAGVSQTPSNKVTEKGKYVELRCDPISGHTALYWYRQSLGQGPEFLIYFQGTGAADDSGLPNDRFFAVRPEGSVSTLKIQRTERGDSAVYLCASSFGGTGELFFGEGSRLTVL.

In DNA form, the CDR3 reads TGTGCCAGCAGCTTGGTCGGCGGGGCGGGGGGGGCCACTGAAGCTTTCTTT. Amino acid sequence: CASSLVGGAGGATEAFF. The chain is built from TRBV5-5 and TRBJ1-1; tentative D call: TRBD1 (6 bases). The germline V gene has CDR1 SGHKS and CDR2 YYEKEE (reference sequence). The CDR3 has 17 amino acids. Deletions cut 0 bases from V and 4 bases from J, with 19 bases between.

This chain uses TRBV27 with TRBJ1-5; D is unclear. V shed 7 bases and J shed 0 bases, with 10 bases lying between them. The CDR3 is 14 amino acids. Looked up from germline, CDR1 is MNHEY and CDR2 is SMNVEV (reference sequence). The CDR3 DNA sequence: TGTGCCAGCAATCCAGGAGTTAGCAATCAGCCCCAGCATTTT. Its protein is CASNPGVSNQPQHF.

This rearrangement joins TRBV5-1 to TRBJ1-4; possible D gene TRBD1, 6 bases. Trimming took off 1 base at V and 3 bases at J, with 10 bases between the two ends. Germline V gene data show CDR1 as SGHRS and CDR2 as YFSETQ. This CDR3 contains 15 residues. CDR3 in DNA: TGCGCCAGCAGCTTGACGGGACACCCTAATGAAAAACTGTTTTTT. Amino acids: CASSLTGHPNEKLFF.

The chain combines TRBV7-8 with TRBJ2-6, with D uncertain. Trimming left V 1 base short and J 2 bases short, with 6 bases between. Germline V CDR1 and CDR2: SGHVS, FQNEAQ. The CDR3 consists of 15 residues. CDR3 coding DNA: TGTGCCAGCAGCTTAGATCTAGCTGGGGCCAACGTCCTGACTTTC. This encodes CASSLDLAGANVLTF.

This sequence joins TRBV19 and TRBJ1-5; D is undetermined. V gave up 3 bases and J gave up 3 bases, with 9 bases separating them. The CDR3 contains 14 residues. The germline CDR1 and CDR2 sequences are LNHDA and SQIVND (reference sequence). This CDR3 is CASSIRGPNQPQHF. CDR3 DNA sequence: TGTGCCAGTAGTATCCGAGGGCCCAATCAGCCCCAGCATTTT. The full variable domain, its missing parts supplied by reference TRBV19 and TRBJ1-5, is DGGITQSPKYLFRKEGQNVTLSCEQNLNHDAMYWYRQDPGQGLRLIYYSQIVNDFQKGDIAEGYSVSREKKESFPLTVTSAQKNPTAFYLCASSIRGPNQPQHFGDGTRLSIL.

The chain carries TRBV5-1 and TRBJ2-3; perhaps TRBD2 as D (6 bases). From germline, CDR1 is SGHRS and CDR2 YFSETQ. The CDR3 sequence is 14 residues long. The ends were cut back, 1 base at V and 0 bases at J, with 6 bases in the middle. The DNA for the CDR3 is TGCGCCAGCAGCTTGAGCGGGAGCACAGATACGCAGTATTTT. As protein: CASSLSGSTDTQYF.